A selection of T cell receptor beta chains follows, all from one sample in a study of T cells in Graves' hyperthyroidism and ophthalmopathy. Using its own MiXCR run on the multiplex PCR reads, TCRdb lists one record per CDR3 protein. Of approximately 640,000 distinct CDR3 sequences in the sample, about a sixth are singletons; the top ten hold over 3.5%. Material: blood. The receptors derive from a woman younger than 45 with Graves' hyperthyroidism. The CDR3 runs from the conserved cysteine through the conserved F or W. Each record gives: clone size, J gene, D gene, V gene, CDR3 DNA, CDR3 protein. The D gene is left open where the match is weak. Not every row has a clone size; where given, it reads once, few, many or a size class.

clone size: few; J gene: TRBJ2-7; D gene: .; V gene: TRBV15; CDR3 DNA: TGTGCCACCAGCAGAGTTTCCTACGAGCAGTACTTC; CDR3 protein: CATSRVSYEQYF
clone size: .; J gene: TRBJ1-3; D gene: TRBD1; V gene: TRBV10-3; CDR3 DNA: TGTGCCACACGCCCGGGACAGGGTGGAAACACCATATATTTT; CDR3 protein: CATRPGQGGNTIYF
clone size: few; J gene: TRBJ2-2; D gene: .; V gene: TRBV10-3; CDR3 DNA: TGTGCCATCGGGGAACTACCGGCGAACACCGGGGAGCTGTTTTTT; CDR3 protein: CAIGELPANTGELFF
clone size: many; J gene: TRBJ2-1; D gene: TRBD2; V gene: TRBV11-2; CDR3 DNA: TGTGCCAGCAGCTTGGGGCCGAGTGGCGGGGGAAACAATGAGCAGTTCTTC; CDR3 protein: CASSLGPSGGGNNEQFF
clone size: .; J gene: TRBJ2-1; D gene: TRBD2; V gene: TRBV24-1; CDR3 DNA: TGTGCCACCAGTGATCCCGGGACTAGCGGCCGGGGATCCTACAATGAGCAGTTCTTC; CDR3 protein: CATSDPGTSGRGSYNEQFF
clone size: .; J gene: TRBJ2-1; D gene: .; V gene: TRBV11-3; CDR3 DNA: TGTGCCAGCAGCTTCGCTAGCTGGCCAGAAACCTACAATGAGCAGTTCTTC; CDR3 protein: CASSFASWPETYNEQFF
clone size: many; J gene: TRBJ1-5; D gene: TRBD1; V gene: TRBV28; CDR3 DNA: TGTGCCAGCAGTTTATTTAGGGGGCAGGGCAATCAGCCCCAGCATTTT; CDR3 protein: CASSLFRGQGNQPQHF
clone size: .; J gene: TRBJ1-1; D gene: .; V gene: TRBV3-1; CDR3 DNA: TGTGCCAGCAGCCAAGATGCAGGGGTTGAAGCTTTCTTT; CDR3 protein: CASSQDAGVEAFF
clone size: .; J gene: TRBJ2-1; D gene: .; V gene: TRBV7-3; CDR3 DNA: TGTGCCAGCAGCCCCCCCGAGACAGGTTTTCGCGATGAGCAGTTCTTC; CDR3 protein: CASSPPETGFRDEQFF
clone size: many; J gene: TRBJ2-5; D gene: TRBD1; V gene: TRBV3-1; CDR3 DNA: TGTGCCAGCAGCCAAACAACGGGACAGGAGCAAGAGACCCAGTACTTC; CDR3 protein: CASSQTTGQEQETQYF
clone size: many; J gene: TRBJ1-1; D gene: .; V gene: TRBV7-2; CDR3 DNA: TGTGCCAGCAGCTTGGGGGTACCGACAGTCTTTATGAACACTGAAGCTTTCTTT; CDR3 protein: CASSLGVPTVFMNTEAFF
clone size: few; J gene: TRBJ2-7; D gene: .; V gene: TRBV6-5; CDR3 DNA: TGTGCCAGCAGTTATACTCGCGTCACCTACGAGCAGTACTTC; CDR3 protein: CASSYTRVTYEQYF
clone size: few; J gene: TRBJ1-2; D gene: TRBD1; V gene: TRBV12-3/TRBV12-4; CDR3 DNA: TGTGCCAGCAGTTTAGTCGGCAGGGGGCGATGGGAAGAGGGCTACACCTTC; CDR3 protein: CASSLVGRGRWEEGYTF
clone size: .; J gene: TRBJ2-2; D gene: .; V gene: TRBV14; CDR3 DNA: TGTGCCAGCAGCCAAGATGCCACTAGCAGAAACACCGGGGAGCTGTTTTTT; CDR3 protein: CASSQDATSRNTGELFF
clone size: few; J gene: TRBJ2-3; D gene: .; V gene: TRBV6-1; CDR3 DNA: TGTGCCGCCAGAGGGGGGCATGTCACAGATACGCAGTATTTT; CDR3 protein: CAARGGHVTDTQYF
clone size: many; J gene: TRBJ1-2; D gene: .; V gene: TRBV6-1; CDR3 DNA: TGTGCCAGCAGTGACATCTATGGCTACACCTTC; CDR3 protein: CASSDIYGYTF
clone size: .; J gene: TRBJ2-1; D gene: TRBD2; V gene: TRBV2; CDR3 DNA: TGTGCCAGCAGTGAAAATAGCGGGAGAACCGATGAGCAGTTCTTC; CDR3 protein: CASSENSGRTDEQFF
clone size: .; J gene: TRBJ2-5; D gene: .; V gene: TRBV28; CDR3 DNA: TGTGCCAGCATAAGGTCCGAATGGGAGACCCAGTACTTC; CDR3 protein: CASIRSEWETQYF
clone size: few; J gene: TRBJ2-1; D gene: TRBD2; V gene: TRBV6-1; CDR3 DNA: TGTGCCAGCACCACTCCGGGACTAGCGGGAGCACAGTTCTTC; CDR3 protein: CASTTPGLAGAQFF
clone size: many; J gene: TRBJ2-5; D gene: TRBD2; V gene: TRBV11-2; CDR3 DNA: TGTGCCAGCAGCCGGACTAGCGGGATTGCCCAGTACTTC; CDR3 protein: CASSRTSGIAQYF
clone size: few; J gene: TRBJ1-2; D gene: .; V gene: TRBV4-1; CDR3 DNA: TGCGCCAGCAGCCTCCCACCCCCACGATATGGCTACACCTTC; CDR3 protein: CASSLPPPRYGYTF
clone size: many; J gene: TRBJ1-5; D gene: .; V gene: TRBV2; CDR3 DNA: TGTGCCAGCAGTGACAGGGTTAGCAATCAGCCCCAGCATTTT; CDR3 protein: CASSDRVSNQPQHF
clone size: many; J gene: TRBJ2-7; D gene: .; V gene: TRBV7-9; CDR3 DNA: TGTGCCAGCAGCTCCGACAGGACCTCCTACGAGCAGTACTTC; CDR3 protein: CASSSDRTSYEQYF
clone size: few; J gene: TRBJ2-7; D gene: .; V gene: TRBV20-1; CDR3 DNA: TGCAGTGCTAGCCAGGGGGGGGCGGGGGAGCAGTACTTC; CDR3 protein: CSASQGGAGEQYF
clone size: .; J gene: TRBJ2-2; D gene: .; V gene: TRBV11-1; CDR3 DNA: TGTGCCAGCAGTTTAATCTTGCGATTGAACACCGGGGAGCTGTTTTTT; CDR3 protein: CASSLILRLNTGELFF
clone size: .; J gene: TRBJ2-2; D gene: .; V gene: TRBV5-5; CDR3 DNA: TGTGCCAGCAGCTTGAGCAAGGCACCCCGCAACACCGGGGAGCTGTTTTTT; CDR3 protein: CASSLSKAPRNTGELFF
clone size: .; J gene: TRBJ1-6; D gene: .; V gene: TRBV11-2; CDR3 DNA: TGTGCCAGCAGCTTAAACCTGAATTCACCCCTCCACTTT; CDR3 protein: CASSLNLNSPLHF
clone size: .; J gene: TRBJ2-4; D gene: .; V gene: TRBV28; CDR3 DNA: TGTGCCAGCAGTTCCGGGGGTGGGGGAAACATTCAGTACTTC; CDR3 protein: CASSSGGGGNIQYF
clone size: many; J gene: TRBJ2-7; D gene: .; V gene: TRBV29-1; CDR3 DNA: TGCAGCGTTGCCGTTGGGGGGCGCGGGTACGAGCAGTACTTC; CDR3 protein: CSVAVGGRGYEQYF
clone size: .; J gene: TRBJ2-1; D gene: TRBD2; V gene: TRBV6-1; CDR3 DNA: TGTGCCAGCAGGCGGGACTACTCTAACAATGAGCAGTTCTTC; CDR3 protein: CASRRDYSNNEQFF
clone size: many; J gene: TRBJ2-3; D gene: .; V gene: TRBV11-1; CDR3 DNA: TGTGCCAGCAGCATCCTCTATAGGGGAGCATACGATACGCAGTATTTT; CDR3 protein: CASSILYRGAYDTQYF
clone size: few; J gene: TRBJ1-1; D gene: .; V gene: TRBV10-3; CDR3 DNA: TGTGCCATCAGGGGCTTGGGTGAAGCTTTCTTT; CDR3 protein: CAIRGLGEAFF
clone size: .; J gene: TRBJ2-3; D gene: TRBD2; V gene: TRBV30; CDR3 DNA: TGTGCCTGGAGTGGGACTAGCCTTATCACAGATACGCAGTATTTT; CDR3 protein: CAWSGTSLITDTQYF
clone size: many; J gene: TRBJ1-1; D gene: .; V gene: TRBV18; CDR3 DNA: TGTGCCAGCTCACCTCGGACAGAGAATGAAGCTTTCTTT; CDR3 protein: CASSPRTENEAFF
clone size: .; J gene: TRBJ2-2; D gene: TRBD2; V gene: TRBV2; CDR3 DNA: TGTGCCAGCAGGGGACTAGCGGTTAACACCGGGGGGCTGTTTTTT; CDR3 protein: CASRGLAVNTGGLFF
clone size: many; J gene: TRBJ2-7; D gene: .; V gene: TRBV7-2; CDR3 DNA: TGTGCCAGCAGCTTATATACATTAGGGGGCGAGCAGTACTTC; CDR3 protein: CASSLYTLGGEQYF
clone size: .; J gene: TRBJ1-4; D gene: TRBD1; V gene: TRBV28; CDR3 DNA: TGTGCCAGCAGTACCCCGGGACAGGGTGCAACTAATGAAAAACTGTTTTTT; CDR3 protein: CASSTPGQGATNEKLFF
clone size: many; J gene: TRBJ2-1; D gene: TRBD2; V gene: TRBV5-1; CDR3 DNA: TGCGCCAGCAGCTTGGCGTCTCTAGCGGGGAATGAGCAGTTCTTC; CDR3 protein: CASSLASLAGNEQFF
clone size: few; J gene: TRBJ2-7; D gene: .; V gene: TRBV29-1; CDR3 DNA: TGCAGCGTTACAAAGCGCTACGAGCAGTACTTC; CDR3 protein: CSVTKRYEQYF
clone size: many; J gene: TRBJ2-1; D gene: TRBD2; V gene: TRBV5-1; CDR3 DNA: TGCGCCAGCAGCGCTGTAGCGGGAACCGACAATGAGCAGTTCTTC; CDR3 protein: CASSAVAGTDNEQFF
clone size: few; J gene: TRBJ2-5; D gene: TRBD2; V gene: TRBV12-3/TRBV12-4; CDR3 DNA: TGTGCCAGCAGTCAGACTAGCGGGAGGGGTCAAGAGACCCAGTACTTC; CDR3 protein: CASSQTSGRGQETQYF
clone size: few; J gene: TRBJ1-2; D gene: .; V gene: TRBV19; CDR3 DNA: TGTGCCACACATGATTGGGGCGGCTACACCTTC; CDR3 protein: CATHDWGGYTF
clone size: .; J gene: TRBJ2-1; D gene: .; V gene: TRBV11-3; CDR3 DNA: TGTGCCAGCAGCTTAGAGCCGTGGGAGAGACGAACCTACAATGAGCAGTTCTTC; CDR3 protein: CASSLEPWERRTYNEQFF
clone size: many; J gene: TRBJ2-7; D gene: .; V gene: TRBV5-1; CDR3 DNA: TGCGCCAGCAGCTCCCCGGGCGAGAGCGAGCAGTACTTC; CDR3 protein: CASSSPGESEQYF
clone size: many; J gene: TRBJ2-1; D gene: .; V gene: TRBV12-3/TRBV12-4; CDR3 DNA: TGTGCCAGCAGTTTAGAATACTACAATGAGCAGTTCTTC; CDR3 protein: CASSLEYYNEQFF
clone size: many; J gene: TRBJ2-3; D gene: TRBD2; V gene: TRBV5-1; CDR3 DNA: TGCGCCAGTAAAATTACTAGCGGAGGCGTGGATACGCAGTATTTT; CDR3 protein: CASKITSGGVDTQYF
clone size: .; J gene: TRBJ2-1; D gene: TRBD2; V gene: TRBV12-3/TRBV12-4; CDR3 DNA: TGTGCCAGCGGGACTAGGGGAGGGGACGAGCAGTTCTTC; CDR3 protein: CASGTRGGDEQFF
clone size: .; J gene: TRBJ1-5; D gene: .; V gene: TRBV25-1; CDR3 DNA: TGTGCCAGCAGTGAAATGGGGGAAGTGCAGCCCCAGCATTTT; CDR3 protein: CASSEMGEVQPQHF
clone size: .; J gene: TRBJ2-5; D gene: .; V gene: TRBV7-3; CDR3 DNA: TGTGCCAGCAGCTTAATAGGGGGGCGACAAGAGACCCAGTACTTC; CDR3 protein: CASSLIGGRQETQYF
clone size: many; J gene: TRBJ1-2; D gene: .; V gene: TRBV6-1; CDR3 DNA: TGTGCCAGCAGTGAAATTTTGGCGGATTATGGCTACACCTTC; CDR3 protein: CASSEILADYGYTF
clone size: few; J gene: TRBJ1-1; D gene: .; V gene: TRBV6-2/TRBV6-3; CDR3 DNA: TGTGCCAGCAGTTACTCCATTGTTAATATGAACACTGAAGCTTTCTTT; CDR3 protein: CASSYSIVNMNTEAFF
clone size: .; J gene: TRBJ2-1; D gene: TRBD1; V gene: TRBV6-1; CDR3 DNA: TGTGCCAGCCAAGCCGGGACAGGCGGAACCTTCTCCTACAATGAGCAGTTCTTC; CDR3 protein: CASQAGTGGTFSYNEQFF
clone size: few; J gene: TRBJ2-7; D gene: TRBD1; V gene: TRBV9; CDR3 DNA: TGTGCCAGCAGCGGGAGGACAGGGGGTGAGCAGTACTTC; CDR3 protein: CASSGRTGGEQYF
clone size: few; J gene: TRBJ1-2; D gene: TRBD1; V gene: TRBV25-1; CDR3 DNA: TGTGCCAGCAGTGACCCGGGACAGAGATACACCTTC; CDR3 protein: CASSDPGQRYTF
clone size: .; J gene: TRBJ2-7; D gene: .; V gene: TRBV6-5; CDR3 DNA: TGTGCCAGCAGTTACTCCTACAACTACGAGCAGTACTTC; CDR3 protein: CASSYSYNYEQYF
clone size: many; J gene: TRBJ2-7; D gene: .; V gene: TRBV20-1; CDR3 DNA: TGCAGTGCTACCGATTTAGCGCGCTCCTACGAGCAGTACTTC; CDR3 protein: CSATDLARSYEQYF
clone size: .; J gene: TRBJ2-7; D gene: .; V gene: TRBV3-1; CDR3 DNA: TGTGCCAGCAGCCAAGAGCGACAAGGCTACGAGCAGTACTTC; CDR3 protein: CASSQERQGYEQYF
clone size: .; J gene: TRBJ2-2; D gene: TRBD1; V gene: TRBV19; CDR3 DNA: TGTGCCAGTAGGATAGGACAGGGAGGAACCGGGGAGCTGTTTTTT; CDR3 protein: CASRIGQGGTGELFF
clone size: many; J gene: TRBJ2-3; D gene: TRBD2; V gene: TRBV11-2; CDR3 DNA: TGTGCCAGCAGCTTAGATCCTAGCGGTAGCACAGATACGCAGTATTTT; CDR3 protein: CASSLDPSGSTDTQYF